Listed here are 16 T cell receptor beta chains from one sample, sequenced in a study of control samples from healthy donors and cancer patients. Only in-frame clones appear in the TCRdb table, and some are missing; sequencing was by immunoSEQ multiplex PCR. The sample lists some 140,000 clones, 85% to 95% occurring once. The sequencing input was PBMCs. All receptors derive from a man between 60 and 70 years old with colorectal cancer.

In its sample, this clone was seen once. V is TRBV5-1 and J is TRBJ2-3; D is uncertain. With 0 bases removed from V and 0 bases from J, the gap between germline ends came to 8 bases. CDR3 length: 15 residues. Germline V gives CDR1 SGHRS, CDR2 YFSETQ. DNA of the CDR3: TGCGCCAGCAGCTTGGCCGTACTCAGCACAGATACGCAGTATTTT. This codes for CASSLAVLSTDTQYF. The whole variable domain, remainder taken from reference TRBV5-1 and TRBJ2-3, is KAGVTQTPRYLIKTRGQQVTLSCSPISGHRSVSWYQQTPGQGLQFLFEYFSETQRNKGNFPGRFSGRQFSNSRSEMNVSTLELGDSALYLCASSLAVLSTDTQYFGPGTRLTVL.

The chain is built from TRBV6-2 or TRBV6-3 and TRBJ1-5; the D gene is possibly TRBD1 (5 bases). The CDR3 contains 18 residues. The V and J ends lost 3 bases and 1 base respectively, with 19 bases between them. The germline V gene has CDR1 MNHEY and CDR2 SVGEGT. The CDR3 reads CASSYDFEEGRSNQPQHF. DNA for the CDR3: TGTGCCAGCAGTTATGACTTCGAGGAGGGGAGAAGCAATCAGCCCCAGCATTTT.

The chain has TRBV21-1 and TRBJ2-5; TRBD1 was called by the table and not checked on the DNA. TRBV21-1 is a listed pseudogene. The CDR3 is 15 amino acids. The CDR3 here is CASSINPRDRETQYF. CDR3 bases: TGTGCCAGCAGCATAAACCCCAGGGATCGAGAGACCCAGTACTTC.

The rearrangement links TRBV10-2 to TRBJ1-4; TRBD1 is a possible D gene (6 bases). The CDR3 sequence is 14 residues long. V lost 6 bases and J 3 bases, leaving 11 bases between the germline ends. Germline V gives CDR1 WSHSY, CDR2 SAAADI. CDR3 nucleotides: TGCGCCAGCAGCCCACAGGGACCTAATGAAAAACTGTTTTTT. Translation: CASSPQGPNEKLFF.

The chain has TRBV30 and TRBJ1-6; D might be TRBD1 (6 bases). The CDR3 loop spans 13 amino acids. Trimming took 7 bases from V and 6 from J, leaving 13 bases between them. The V gene's germline CDR1 is GTSNPN and CDR2 SVGIG (reference sequence). CDR3 region: CAYRGAGNSPLHF. The CDR3 coding sequence is TGTGCCTATAGGGGGGCTGGTAATTCACCCCTCCACTTT.

The chain carries TRBV6-6 and TRBJ1-1, with D unclear. Germline V gene lookup returns CDR1 MNHNY and CDR2 SVGAGI (reference sequence). CDR3 size: 12 residues. V lost 5 bases and J lost 1, with 5 bases in between. The CDR3 sequence is CASSKQNTEAFF. The CDR3 DNA sequence: TGTGCCAGCAGTAAGCAGAACACTGAAGCTTTCTTT.

This sequence joins TRBV5-4 and TRBJ2-5, with D possibly called TRBD1 or TRBD2 (5 bases each). CDR1 and CDR2 (germline): SGHNT, YYREEE (reference sequence). Between the trimmed V and J ends, which lost 6 bases and 4 bases, there was a span of 10 bases. This CDR3 contains 12 residues. The CDR3 coding sequence is TGTGCCAGCACCCGGGACGGAGAGACCCAGTACTTC. Protein sequence: CASTRDGETQYF.

The chain couples TRBV9 to TRBJ1-1, with D possibly TRBD1 on 6 matching bases. The CDR3 covers 17 residues. Germline lookup yields CDR1 SGDLS and CDR2 YYNGEE. Trimming removed 2 bases at V and 2 bases at J, with 19 bases between. CDR3 bases: TGTGCCAGCAGCGTCAGGGGCTCGGGTTCAGCAAACACTGAAGCTTTCTTT. Residues: CASSVRGSGSANTEAFF.

This chain links TRBV19 with TRBJ2-2; D unclear. Trimming removed 3 bases from V and 2 bases from J, with 10 bases in between. CDR3 length: 15 amino acids. The germline gives CDR1 LNHDA, CDR2 SQIVND (reference sequence). The CDR3 sequence: CASSIQVLNTGELFF. CDR3 coding DNA: TGTGCCAGTAGTATCCAGGTCCTCAACACCGGGGAGCTGTTTTTT.

The DNA of the CDR3 is TGTGCCATCAGTGGGACTAGCGGGGGTCCCCTAGGGGACGAGCAGTACTTC. Residues: CAISGTSGGPLGDEQYF. The chain carries TRBV10-3 and TRBJ2-7; 13 nucleotides align to TRBD2. This CDR3 is 17 amino acids long. The J segment lost 5 bases and the V segment lost 4 bases, leaving 11 bases of the junction unmatched. Germline-derived CDR1 and CDR2 are ENHRY and SYGVKD.

This rearrangement joins TRBV7-2 to TRBJ1-2; D is undetermined. CDR1 and CDR2 from the germline V gene are SGHTA and FQGNSA. This CDR3 spans 14 amino acids. The CDR3 DNA reads as TGTGCGAGCTCGGTGTCCGATAGGAGATATGGCTACACCTTC. Residues: CASSVSDRRYGYTF. The variable domain in full, completed from reference TRBV7-2 and TRBJ1-2, reads GAGVSQSPSNKVTEKGKDVELRCDPISGHTALYWYRQSLGQGLEFLIYFQGNSAPDKSGLPSDRFSAERTGGSVSTLTIQRTQQEDSAVYLCASSVSDRRYGYTFGSGTRLTVV.

This clone was detected once. This rearrangement joins TRBV6-1 to TRBJ2-2; 8 nucleotides align to TRBD2. V trimming: 3 bases; J trimming: 7 bases; junction bases outside the gene matches: 4. In germline, CDR1 is MNHNS, CDR2 SASEGT. This CDR3 spans 14 amino acids. In DNA form, the CDR3 reads TGTGCCAGCAGTGAGCGCGGGGGGATCGGGGAGCTGTTTTTT. Translating it yields CASSERGGIGELFF.

The chain carries TRBV7-8 and TRBJ2-7; tentative D call: TRBD1 (5 bases). CDR3 length equals 14 residues. With 1 base removed from V and 1 base from J, the gap between germline ends came to 8 bases. Germline V gene lookup returns CDR1 SGHVS and CDR2 FQNEAQ. CDR3 sequence (DNA): TGTGCCAGCAGCTTAGTTAGGGGTTCCTACGAGCAGTACTTC. This codes for CASSLVRGSYEQYF. Complete variable domain (other parts from reference TRBV7-8 and TRBJ2-7): GAGVSQSPRYKVAKRGQDVALRCDPISGHVSLFWYQQALGQGPEFLTYFQNEAQLDKSGLPSDRFFAERPEGSVSTLKIQRTQQEDSAVYLCASSLVRGSYEQYFGPGTRLTVT.

The chain has TRBV10-1 and TRBJ1-5; D is undetermined. V was pared by 8 bases and J by 4 bases, with 15 bases between. CDR1 is WNHNN, CDR2 SYGVQD, per germline (reference sequence). The CDR3 sequence is 14 residues long. The CDR3 spells CASPIDTVNQPQHF. CDR3 DNA sequence: TGCGCCAGCCCCATTGATACGGTTAATCAGCCCCAGCATTTT.

V gene TRBV3-1 (or the pseudogene TRBV3-2) combines with J gene TRBJ2-2; either TRBD1 or TRBD2 may supply D (5 bases each). Germline assignment: CDR1 LGHDT and CDR2 YNNKEL (reference sequence). This CDR3 spans 14 amino acids. Trimming took 2 bases from V and 3 from J, leaving 7 bases between them. CDR3 bases: TGTGCCAGCAGCCAACGGGGACACACCGGGGAGCTGTTTTTT. Residues: CASSQRGHTGELFF.

This rearrangement joins TRBV6-2 or TRBV6-3 to TRBJ2-7, with D uncertain. Trimming pared 5 bases from V and 7 bases from J, leaving 9 bases between. This CDR3 is built from 11 residues. The germline V gene has CDR1 MNHEY and CDR2 SVGEGT. CDR3 in DNA: TGTGCCAGCAGTGTCTTCGGGGAGCAGTACTTC. Translation gives CASSVFGEQYF.